These 3 T cell receptor beta chains were sequenced from one sample in a study of breast tumors, draining lymph nodes, adjacent tissues. Axillary draining lymph nodes of breast cancer patients supplied the node samples. In TCRdb, the multiplex PCR reads were re-called with MiXCR into one record per CDR3 protein. The repertoire has about 110,000 distinct CDR3 sequences, around 30% of them found once; the top ten carry less than 6%. Sequencing was carried out using axillary lymph node tissue. Receptors were obtained from a female donor with breast cancer. Some clones in this sample may be carry-over from other donors' samples.

The V gene is TRBV5-6, the J gene TRBJ1-1; D not resolved. The CDR3 has 16 residues. Trimming cost V 4 bases and J 1 base, with 17 bases left between them. Germline V lookup: CDR1 SGHDT, CDR2 YYEEEE. This CDR3 reads CASSPTNIYKNTEAFF. The CDR3 bases are TGTGCCAGCAGCCCCACCAATATATATAAGAACACTGAAGCTTTCTTT.

There are many counts of this clonotype. V and J are TRBV12-3 or TRBV12-4 and TRBJ2-3, with 8 bases that match TRBD1. This CDR3 has 17 residues. With 2 bases clipped from V and 0 bases from J, the junction kept 7 bases outside the gene matches. The CDR3 DNA reads TGTGCCAGCAGTTTACTCGACAGGGGCTTTAGCACAGATACGCAGTATTTT. Translated: CASSLLDRGFSTDTQYF.

In this sample, this clonotype turned up a few times. The chain recombines TRBV6-6 with TRBJ2-4, with no clear D. V gave up 2 bases and J gave up 0 bases, with 8 bases separating them. From germline, CDR1 is MNHNY and CDR2 SVGAGI (reference sequence). The CDR3 length is 15 residues. CDR3 sequence: CASSYPMSAKNIQYF. CDR3 coding DNA: TGTGCCAGCAGTTACCCCATGTCAGCCAAAAACATTCAGTACTTC.